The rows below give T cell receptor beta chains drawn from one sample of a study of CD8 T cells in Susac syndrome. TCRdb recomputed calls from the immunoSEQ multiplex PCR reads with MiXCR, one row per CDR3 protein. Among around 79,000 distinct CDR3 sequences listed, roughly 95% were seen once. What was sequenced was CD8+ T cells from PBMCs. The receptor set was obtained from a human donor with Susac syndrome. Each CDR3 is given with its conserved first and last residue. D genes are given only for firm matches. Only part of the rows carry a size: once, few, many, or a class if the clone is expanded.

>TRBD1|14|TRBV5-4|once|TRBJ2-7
CASSHRDRDLEQYF
TGTGCCAGCAGCCACCGGGACAGGGATCTCGAGCAGTACTTC
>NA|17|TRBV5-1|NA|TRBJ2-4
CASSLPESTVAKNIQYF
TGCGCCAGCAGCTTGCCCGAGTCTACGGTAGCCAAAAACATTCAGTACTTC
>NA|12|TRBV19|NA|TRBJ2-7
CASRGESYEQYF
TGTGCCAGTAGAGGCGAATCCTACGAGCAGTACTTC
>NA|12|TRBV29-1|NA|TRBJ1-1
CSGRRWNTEAFF
TGCAGCGGCAGGCGATGGAACACTGAAGCTTTCTTT
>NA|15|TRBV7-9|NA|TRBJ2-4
CASSLPGASKNIQYF
TGTGCCAGCAGCTTGCCCGGGGCGTCCAAAAACATTCAGTACTTC
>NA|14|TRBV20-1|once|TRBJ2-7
CSADDSRGSYEQYF
TGCAGTGCAGATGACAGCCGGGGAAGCTACGAGCAGTACTTC
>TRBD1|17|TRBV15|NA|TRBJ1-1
CATSAPGGVEMNTEAFF
TGTGCCACCAGCGCACCAGGGGGCGTAGAGATGAACACTGAAGCTTTCTTT
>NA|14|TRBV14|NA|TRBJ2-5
CASSQELTLGTQYF
TGTGCCAGCAGCCAAGAATTAACACTTGGGACCCAGTACTTC
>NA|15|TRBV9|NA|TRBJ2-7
CASSQGGGSSYEQYF
TGTGCCAGCAGCCAGGGTGGGGGTAGCTCCTACGAGCAGTACTTC
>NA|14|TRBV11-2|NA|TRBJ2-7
CASSLGPLGYEQYF
TGTGCCAGCAGCTTAGGACCTTTGGGGTACGAGCAGTACTTC
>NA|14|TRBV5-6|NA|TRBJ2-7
CASSFGTGLYEQYF
TGTGCCAGCAGCTTCGGGACCGGATTGTACGAGCAGTACTTC
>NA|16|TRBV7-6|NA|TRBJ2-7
CASSLVRDSSSYEQYF
TGTGCCAGCAGCTTAGTTAGGGATTCGAGCTCCTACGAGCAGTACTTC
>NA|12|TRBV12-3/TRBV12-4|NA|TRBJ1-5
CASSLGGQPQHF
TGTGCCAGCAGTTTGGGGGGTCAGCCCCAGCATTTT
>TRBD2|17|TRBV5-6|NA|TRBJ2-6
CASSLAREGSGANVLTF
TGTGCCAGCAGCTTGGCTAGGGAGGGTTCTGGGGCCAACGTCCTGACTTTC
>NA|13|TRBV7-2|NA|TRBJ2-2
CASSLLRTGELFF
TGTGCCAGCAGCTTACTGAGAACCGGGGAGCTGTTTTTT
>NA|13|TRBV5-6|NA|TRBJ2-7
CASSFGTGNEQYF
TGTGCCAGCAGCTTTGGGACTGGCAACGAGCAGTACTTC
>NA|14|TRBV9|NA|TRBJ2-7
CASSSSEGSYEQYF
TGTGCCAGCAGCTCATCCGAGGGCTCCTACGAGCAGTACTTC
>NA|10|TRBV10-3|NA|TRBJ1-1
CATRGTEAFF
TGTGCCACCCGTGGGACAGAAGCTTTCTTT
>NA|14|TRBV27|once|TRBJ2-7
CASSLNGQIHEQYF
TGTGCCAGCAGTTTAAACGGGCAGATCCACGAGCAGTACTTC
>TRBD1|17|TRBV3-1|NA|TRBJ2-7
CASSQRFWDRVSYEQYF
TGTGCCAGCAGCCAAAGATTTTGGGACAGGGTGTCCTACGAGCAGTACTTC
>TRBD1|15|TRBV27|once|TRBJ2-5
CASSVTGTEQETQYF
TGTGCCAGCAGTGTAACCGGGACAGAACAAGAGACCCAGTACTTC
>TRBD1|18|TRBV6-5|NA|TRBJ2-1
CASSYYRGAGLAGDEQFF
TGTGCCAGCAGTTATTACAGGGGGGCGGGTCTAGCTGGCGATGAGCAGTTCTTC
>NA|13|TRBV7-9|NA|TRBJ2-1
CASSPPSDNEQFF
TGTGCCAGCAGCCCCCCCTCAGACAATGAGCAGTTCTTC
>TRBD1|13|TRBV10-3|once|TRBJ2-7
CATLDRGFYEQYF
TGTGCCACCTTGGACAGGGGGTTCTACGAGCAGTACTTC
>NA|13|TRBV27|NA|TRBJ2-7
CASNPKGSYEQYF
TGTGCCAGCAACCCGAAGGGTTCCTACGAGCAGTACTTC
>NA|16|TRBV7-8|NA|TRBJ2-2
CASSLRRTVVTGELFF
TGTGCCAGCAGCCTACGGCGGACAGTTGTGACCGGGGAGCTGTTTTTT
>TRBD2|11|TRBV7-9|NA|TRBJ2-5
CASSSAGLEDF
TGTGCCAGCAGCTCAGCGGGACTAGAAGACTTC
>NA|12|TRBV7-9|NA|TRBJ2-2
CASFENTGELFF
TGTGCCAGCTTTGAGAACACCGGGGAGCTGTTTTTT
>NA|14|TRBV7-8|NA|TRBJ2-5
CASSPGGIQETQYF
TGTGCCAGCAGCCCAGGGGGGATACAAGAGACCCAGTACTTC
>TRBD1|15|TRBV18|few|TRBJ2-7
CASSHPGQGSYEQYF
TGTGCCAGCTCACACCCGGGACAGGGATCCTACGAGCAGTACTTC
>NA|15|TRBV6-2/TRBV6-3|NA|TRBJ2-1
CASSRRGRTYNEQFF
TGTGCCAGCAGCCGTAGGGGGAGGACTTACAATGAGCAGTTCTTC
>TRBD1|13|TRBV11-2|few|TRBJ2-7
CASSWDRAYEQYF
TGTGCCAGCAGTTGGGACAGAGCCTACGAGCAGTACTTC
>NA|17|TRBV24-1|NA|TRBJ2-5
CATSDPRTGSHQETQYF
TGTGCCACCAGTGACCCCCGGACGGGAAGCCACCAAGAGACCCAGTACTTC
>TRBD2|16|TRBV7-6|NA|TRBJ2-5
CASSLEASGGMETQYF
TGTGCCAGCAGCTTAGAGGCTAGCGGGGGTATGGAGACCCAGTACTTC
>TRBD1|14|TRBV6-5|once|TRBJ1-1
CASSDRERGTEAFF
TGTGCCAGCAGTGACAGGGAAAGGGGCACTGAAGCTTTCTTT
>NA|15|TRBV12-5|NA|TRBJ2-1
CASADRGAWYNEQFF
TGTGCTAGTGCCGACCGGGGGGCTTGGTACAATGAGCAGTTCTTC
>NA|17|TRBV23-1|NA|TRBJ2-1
CASSQKRGAPSYNEQFF
TGCGCCAGCAGTCAAAAACGGGGGGCCCCCTCCTACAATGAGCAGTTCTTC
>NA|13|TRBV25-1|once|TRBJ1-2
CASSDQGNYGYTF
TGTGCCAGCAGTGATCAGGGGAACTATGGCTACACCTTC
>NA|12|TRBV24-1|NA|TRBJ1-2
CATSDTNYGYTF
TGTGCCACCAGTGATACCAACTATGGCTACACCTTC
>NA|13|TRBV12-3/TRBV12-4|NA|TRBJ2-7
CASSSGTAVEQYF
TGTGCCAGCTCCTCCGGGACCGCCGTCGAGCAGTACTTC